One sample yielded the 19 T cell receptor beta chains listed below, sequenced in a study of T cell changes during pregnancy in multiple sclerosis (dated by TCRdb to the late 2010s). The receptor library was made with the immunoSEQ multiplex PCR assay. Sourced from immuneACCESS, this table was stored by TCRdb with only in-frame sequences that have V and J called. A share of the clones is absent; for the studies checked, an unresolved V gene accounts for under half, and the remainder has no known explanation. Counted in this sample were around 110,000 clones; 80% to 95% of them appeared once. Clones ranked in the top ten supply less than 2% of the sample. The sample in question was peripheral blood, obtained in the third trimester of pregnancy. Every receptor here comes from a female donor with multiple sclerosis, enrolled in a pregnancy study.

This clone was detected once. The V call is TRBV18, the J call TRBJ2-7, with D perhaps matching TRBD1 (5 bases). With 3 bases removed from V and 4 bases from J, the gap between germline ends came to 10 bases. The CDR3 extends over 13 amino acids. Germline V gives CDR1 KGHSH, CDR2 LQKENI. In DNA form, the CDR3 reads TGTGCCAGCTCACCCACAGGCCTTTACGAGCAGTACTTC. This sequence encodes CASSPTGLYEQYF.

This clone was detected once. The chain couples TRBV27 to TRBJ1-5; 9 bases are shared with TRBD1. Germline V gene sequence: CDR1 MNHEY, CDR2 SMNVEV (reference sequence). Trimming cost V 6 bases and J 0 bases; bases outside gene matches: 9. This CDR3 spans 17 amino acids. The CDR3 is CASSNLGQGYSNQPQHF. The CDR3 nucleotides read TGTGCCAGCAGCAACCTGGGACAGGGATATAGCAATCAGCCCCAGCATTTT.

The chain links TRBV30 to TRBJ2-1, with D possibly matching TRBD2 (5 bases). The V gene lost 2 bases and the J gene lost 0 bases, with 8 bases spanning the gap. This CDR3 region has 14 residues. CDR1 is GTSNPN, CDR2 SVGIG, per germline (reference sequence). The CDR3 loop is CAWSWRSSYNEQFF. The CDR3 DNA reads TGTGCCTGGAGTTGGAGGAGCTCCTACAATGAGCAGTTCTTC.

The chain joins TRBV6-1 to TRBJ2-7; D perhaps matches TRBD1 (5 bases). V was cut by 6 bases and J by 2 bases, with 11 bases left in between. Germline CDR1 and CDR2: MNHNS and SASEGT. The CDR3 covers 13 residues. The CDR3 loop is CASRETETYEQYF. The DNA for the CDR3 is TGTGCCAGCAGAGAGACAGAAACCTACGAGCAGTACTTC.

CDR3 residues: CASSLELGSNNEQFF. The CDR3 DNA follows: TGCGCCAGCAGCTTGGAACTAGGCTCAAACAATGAGCAGTTCTTC. This chain uses TRBV5-1 with TRBJ2-1; D is perhaps TRBD2 (5 bases). The germline gives CDR1 SGHRS, CDR2 YFSETQ. The CDR3 has 15 amino acids. V lost 0 bases, J lost 5 bases, and 12 bases lay in between.

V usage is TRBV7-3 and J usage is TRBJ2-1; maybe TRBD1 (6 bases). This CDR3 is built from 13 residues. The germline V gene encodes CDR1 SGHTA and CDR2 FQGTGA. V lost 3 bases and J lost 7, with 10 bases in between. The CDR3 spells CASSLGTGNEQFF. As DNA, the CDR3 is TGTGCCAGCAGCTTGGGAACAGGGAATGAGCAGTTCTTC.

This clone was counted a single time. In nucleotides, the CDR3 is TGCGCCAGCAGCCAAGGCGGATGGGAAAAACTGTTTTTT. It translates to CASSQGGWEKLFF. J is TRBJ1-4 and V is TRBV4-1; D unresolved. The CDR3 is 13 residues long. Germline V gene lookup returns CDR1 MGHRA and CDR2 YSYEKL. The V and J ends lost 1 base and 8 bases respectively, with 8 bases between them.

In nucleotides, the CDR3 is TGTGCCATCAGTGGGCCAGGGCTAAATTCACCCCTCCACTTT. This codes for CAISGPGLNSPLHF. J is TRBJ1-6 and V is TRBV10-3; possibly TRBD1 for D (5 bases). The CDR3 covers 14 residues. Germline loops: CDR1 ENHRY, CDR2 SYGVKD. V was cut by 4 bases and J by 7 bases, with 11 bases left in between.

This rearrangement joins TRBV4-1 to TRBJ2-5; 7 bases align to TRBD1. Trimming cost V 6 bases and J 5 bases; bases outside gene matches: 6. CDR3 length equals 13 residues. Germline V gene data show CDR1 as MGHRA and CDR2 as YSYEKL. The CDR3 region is CASSSPGGETQYF. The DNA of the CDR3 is TGCGCCAGCAGTAGTCCAGGGGGTGAGACCCAGTACTTC.

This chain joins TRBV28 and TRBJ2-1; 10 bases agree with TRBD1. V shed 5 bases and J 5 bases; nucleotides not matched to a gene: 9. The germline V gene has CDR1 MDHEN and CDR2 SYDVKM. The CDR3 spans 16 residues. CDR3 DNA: TGTGCCAGCAGTCTAGCCGGACAGGGGGGCCACAATGAGCAGTTCTTC. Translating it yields CASSLAGQGGHNEQFF.

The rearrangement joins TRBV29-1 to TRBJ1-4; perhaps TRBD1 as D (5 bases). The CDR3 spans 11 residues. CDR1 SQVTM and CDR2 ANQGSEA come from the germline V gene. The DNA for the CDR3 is TGCGCTTGGGGGGTTAATGAAAAACTGTTTTTT. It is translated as CAWGVNEKLFF.

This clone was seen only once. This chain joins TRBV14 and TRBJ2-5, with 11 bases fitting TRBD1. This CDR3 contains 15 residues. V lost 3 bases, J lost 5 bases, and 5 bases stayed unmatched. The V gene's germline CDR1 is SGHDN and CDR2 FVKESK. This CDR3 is CASSQRTGGKETQYF. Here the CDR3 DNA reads TGTGCCAGCAGCCAGCGGACAGGGGGCAAGGAGACCCAGTACTTC.

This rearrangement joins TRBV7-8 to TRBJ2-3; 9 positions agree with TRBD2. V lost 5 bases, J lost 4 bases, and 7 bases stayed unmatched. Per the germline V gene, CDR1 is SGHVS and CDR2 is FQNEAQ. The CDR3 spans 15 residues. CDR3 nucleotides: TGTGCCAGCAGCCCGGAGCGGGGGGAGGCAGATACGCAGTATTTT. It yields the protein CASSPERGEADTQYF.

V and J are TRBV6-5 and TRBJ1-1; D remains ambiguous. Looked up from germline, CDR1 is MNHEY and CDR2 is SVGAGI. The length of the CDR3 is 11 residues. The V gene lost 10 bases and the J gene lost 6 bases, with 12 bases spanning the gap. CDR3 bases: TGTGCCACAAGGTTCGGAGCTGAAGCTTTCTTT. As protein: CATRFGAEAFF.

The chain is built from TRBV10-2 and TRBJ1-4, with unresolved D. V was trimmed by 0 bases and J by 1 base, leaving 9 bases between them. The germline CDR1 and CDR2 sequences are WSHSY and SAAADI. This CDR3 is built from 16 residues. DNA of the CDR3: TGCGCCAGCAGTGAGTCTACGGGAGGAACTAATGAAAAACTGTTTTTT. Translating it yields CASSESTGGTNEKLFF.

In DNA form, the CDR3 reads TGTGCCAGCAGCCCCGGGACTGCGGACACCATATATTTT. Amino acids: CASSPGTADTIYF. The chain joins TRBV5-6 to TRBJ1-3; possible D gene TRBD1, 5 bases. With 4 bases removed from V and 8 bases from J, the gap between germline ends came to 13 bases. In germline, CDR1 is SGHDT, CDR2 YYEEEE. CDR3 size: 13 residues.

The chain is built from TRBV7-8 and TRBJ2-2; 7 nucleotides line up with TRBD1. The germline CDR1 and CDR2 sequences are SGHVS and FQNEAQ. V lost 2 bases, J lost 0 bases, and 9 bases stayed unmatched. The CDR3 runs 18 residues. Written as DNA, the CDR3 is TGTGCCAGCAGCTTACTCGTGGGGGACAGAGCGAACACCGGGGAGCTGTTTTTT. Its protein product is CASSLLVGDRANTGELFF.

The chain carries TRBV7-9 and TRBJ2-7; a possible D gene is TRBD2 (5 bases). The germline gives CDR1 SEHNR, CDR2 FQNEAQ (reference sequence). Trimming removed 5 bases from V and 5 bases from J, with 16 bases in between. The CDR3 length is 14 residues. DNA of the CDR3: TGTGCCAGCAGCCTAGACGGGGTTTCGCACGAGCAGTACTTC. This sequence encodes CASSLDGVSHEQYF.

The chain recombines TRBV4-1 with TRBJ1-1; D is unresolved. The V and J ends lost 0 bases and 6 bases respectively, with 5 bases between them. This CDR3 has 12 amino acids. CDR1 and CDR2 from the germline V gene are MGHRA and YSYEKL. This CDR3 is CASSQDVSEAFF. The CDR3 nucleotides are TGCGCCAGCAGCCAAGACGTCTCTGAAGCTTTCTTT.